Below, 22 T cell receptor beta chains from the same sample are listed, as sequenced in a study of blood T cell repertoires in COVID-19 (dated by TCRdb to 2019 to 2021). Libraries came from the immunoSEQ multiplex PCR assay. Held by TCRdb, this immuneACCESS table contains in-frame sequences only and omits some clones. Under half of the omission traces to an unresolved V gene where checked; the cause of the rest is unknown. Counted in this sample were 250,000 to 350,000 clones; roughly 90% of them appeared once. The ten largest clones represent under 15% of the sample. The specimen was peripheral blood. The receptors originated from a woman in her fifties or sixties with acute or convalescent COVID-19.

This chain connects TRBV4-1 to TRBJ1-5; D may be TRBD1 (6 bases). Trimming took off 3 bases at V and 8 bases at J, with 17 bases between the two ends. Germline assignment: CDR1 MGHRA and CDR2 YSYEKL. The CDR3 is made up of 15 amino acids. CDR3 region: CASSHYGTSDKPQHF. DNA of the CDR3: TGCGCCAGCAGCCATTACGGGACAAGCGATAAGCCCCAGCATTTT.

This clone was counted ten times or more. The rearrangement links TRBV5-8 to TRBJ2-7; D possibly corresponds to TRBD2 (5 bases). Germline CDR1 and CDR2: SGHTS and YDEGEE. This CDR3 is 14 amino acids long. The V end lost 5 bases, the J end lost 3 bases, and 15 bases lay between the germline ends. This chain's CDR3 is CASSWRGRDYEQYF. The DNA for the CDR3 is TGTGCCAGCAGTTGGCGTGGGAGAGACTACGAGCAGTACTTC.

The chain joins TRBV6-2 or TRBV6-3 to TRBJ2-5; TRBD2 is a possible D gene (5 bases). V was clipped by 2 bases and J by 5 bases, with 15 bases between them. This CDR3 spans 15 amino acids. Germline V CDR1 and CDR2: MNHEY, SVGEGT. CDR3 residues: CASSYGGWDAETQYF. Written as DNA, the CDR3 is TGTGCCAGCAGTTACGGCGGGTGGGATGCGGAGACCCAGTACTTC.

This chain links TRBV10-3 with TRBJ2-1, with 12 nucleotides matching TRBD2. CDR3 length: 18 residues. Germline V lookup: CDR1 ENHRY, CDR2 SYGVKD. J gave up 7 bases and V 0 bases, and 10 bases lay outside the gene matches. CDR3 sequence (DNA): TGTGCCATCAGTGAGTCGGGGGTTCTAGCGGGAGGGGGAAATGAGCAGTTCTTC. Translation gives CAISESGVLAGGGNEQFF.

CDR3 bases: TGTGCCAGCTCACCACTAGGGACTAGCGGGAGTGGGGAGCAGTTCTTC. Residues: CASSPLGTSGSGEQFF. The V and J genes are TRBV18 and TRBJ2-1; 14 nucleotides agree with TRBD2. With 1 base clipped from V and 10 bases from J, the junction kept 6 bases outside the gene matches. This CDR3 is built from 16 residues. CDR1 is KGHSH, CDR2 LQKENI, per germline. Full variable domain (outside the CDR3, taken from reference TRBV18 and TRBJ2-1): NAGVMQNPRHLVRRRGQEARLRCSPMKGHSHVYWYRQLPEEGLKFMVYLQKENIIDESGMPKERFSAEFPKEGPSILRIQQVVRGDSAAYFCASSPLGTSGSGEQFFGPGTRLTVL.

J is TRBJ2-2 and V is TRBV19; the D is unclear. V shed 8 bases and J shed 0 bases, with 7 bases lying between them. The CDR3 runs to 13 residues. The V gene's germline CDR1 is LNHDA and CDR2 SQIVND (reference sequence). In nucleotides, the CDR3 is TGTGCCAGTCGCGAGACGAACACCGGGGAGCTGTTTTTT. Residues: CASRETNTGELFF.

The V and J genes are TRBV7-3 and TRBJ1-1; D is unclear. The CDR3 totals 12 residues. The V and J ends lost 2 bases and 5 bases respectively, with 6 bases between them. CDR1 and CDR2 (germline): SGHTA, FQGTGA. CDR3 DNA sequence: TGTGCCAGCAGCTTATCCATTACTGAAGCTTTCTTT. Translated: CASSLSITEAFF.

The chain employs TRBV30 and TRBJ2-1; a possible D gene is TRBD2 (6 bases). This CDR3 is built from 15 residues. Looked up from germline, CDR1 is GTSNPN and CDR2 is SVGIG (reference sequence). V was trimmed by 1 base and J by 3 bases, leaving 13 bases between them. CDR3 loop: CAWSEGSGLYNEQFF. CDR3 sequence (DNA): TGTGCCTGGAGTGAAGGAAGCGGGCTCTACAATGAGCAGTTCTTC.

J is TRBJ1-1 and V is TRBV24-1; D is perhaps TRBD1 (5 bases). The CDR3 spans 13 residues. Trimming pared 9 bases from V and 1 base from J, leaving 11 bases between. In germline, CDR1 is KGHDR, CDR2 SFDVKD. CDR3 region: CATRLGANTEAFF. The CDR3 DNA is TGTGCCACCCGTTTAGGGGCGAACACTGAAGCTTTCTTT.

V usage is TRBV10-3 and J usage is TRBJ1-6; 10 positions agree with TRBD1. The CDR3 length is 15 residues. V shed 6 bases and J 8 bases; nucleotides not matched to a gene: 7. The germline V gene encodes CDR1 ENHRY and CDR2 SYGVKD. The DNA of the CDR3 is TGTGCCATCAGGAGGGGAGGGACAGGGGATTCACCCCTCCACTTT. This codes for CAIRRGGTGDSPLHF.

This clone was detected only once. This chain links TRBV3-1 (or the pseudogene TRBV3-2) with TRBJ2-7; D may be TRBD1 (5 bases). Germline CDR1 reads LGHDT; CDR2 reads YNNKEL (reference sequence). The CDR3 sequence is 14 residues long. V was clipped by 0 bases and J by 3 bases, with 9 bases between them. This CDR3 reads CASSQDGARYEQYF. The CDR3 region has the DNA TGTGCCAGCAGCCAAGATGGGGCCCGCTACGAGCAGTACTTC.

V usage is TRBV7-8 and J usage is TRBJ2-1, with 12 positions matching TRBD2. This CDR3 region has 15 residues. Per germline, CDR1 SGHVS and CDR2 FQNEAQ. J gave up 7 bases and V 5 bases, and 6 bases lay outside the gene matches. The CDR3 nucleotides read TGTGCCAGCAGCAGAAGGACTAGCGGGGATAATGAGCAGTTCTTC. Translation gives CASSRRTSGDNEQFF.

Only one count was recorded for this clone. The J gene is TRBJ2-2, the V gene TRBV29-1; D remains ambiguous. This CDR3 comprises 13 residues. The V end was cut by 4 bases, the J end by 5 bases, with 11 bases between. Germline V lookup: CDR1 SQVTM, CDR2 ANQGSEA. CDR3 sequence reads: CSVGDLDTGELFF. The CDR3 bases are TGCAGCGTTGGAGATTTAGATACCGGGGAGCTGTTTTTT.

The chain has TRBV15 and TRBJ1-6; tentative D call: TRBD1 (5 bases). Germline values: CDR1 LNHNV, CDR2 YYDKDF (reference sequence). V lost 3 bases and J lost 3, with 9 bases in between. This CDR3 comprises 15 residues. The CDR3 DNA sequence: TGTGCCACCAGCAGGAAGGACAACTATAATTCACCCCTCCACTTT. This sequence encodes CATSRKDNYNSPLHF. Full variable domain (rest looked up from reference TRBV15 and TRBJ1-6): DAMVIQNPRYQVTQFGKPVTLSCSQTLNHNVMYWYQQKSSQAPKLLFHYYDKDFNNEADTPDNFQSRRPNTSFCFLDIRSPGLGDTAMYLCATSRKDNYNSPLHFGNGTRLTVT.

The rearrangement uses TRBV9 and TRBJ2-7; the D gene is possibly TRBD2 (5 bases). Deletions cut 3 bases from V and 7 bases from J, with 14 bases between. The germline V gene encodes CDR1 SGDLS and CDR2 YYNGEE. The CDR3 spans 13 residues. The CDR3 region is CASSAQRGREQYF. The CDR3 DNA reads TGTGCCAGCAGCGCCCAGAGAGGGAGAGAGCAGTACTTC.

V gene TRBV5-1 combines with J gene TRBJ2-2; 7 bases fit TRBD1. Per the germline V gene, CDR1 is SGHRS and CDR2 is YFSETQ. V gave up 4 bases and J gave up 0 bases; unmatched junction bases: 6. The CDR3 runs to 16 residues. The CDR3 coding sequence is TGCGCCAGCAGCCCACGACAGGGCGCGAACACCGGGGAGCTGTTTTTT. Residues: CASSPRQGANTGELFF.

The gene calls are TRBV27 and TRBJ2-7; D call uncertain. Germline V CDR1 and CDR2: MNHEY, SMNVEV (reference sequence). With 4 bases removed from V and 6 bases from J, the gap between germline ends came to 16 bases. The length of the CDR3 is 14 residues. CDR3 region: CASSYSRSFSEQYF. CDR3 DNA: TGTGCCAGCAGTTACAGTCGGTCTTTCTCCGAGCAGTACTTC.

V usage is TRBV9 and J usage is TRBJ1-3, with TRBD1 matching 7 bases. CDR1 and CDR2 from the germline V gene are SGDLS and YYNGEE. The CDR3 sequence is 15 residues long. With V trimmed by 1 base and J by 4 bases, 5 bases remained unmatched. The DNA for the CDR3 is TGTGCCAGCAGCGTAACAGGGGCGGTGGGAAACACCATATATTTT. Translated, it gives CASSVTGAVGNTIYF.

The chain recombines TRBV18 with TRBJ1-1; 11 bases are shared with TRBD1. CDR3 length: 17 amino acids. Looked up from germline, CDR1 is KGHSH and CDR2 is LQKENI. V was pared by 4 bases and J by 1 base, with 8 bases of the junction left unmatched. CDR3 amino acids: CASSLRTGGNWNTEAFF. The CDR3 DNA reads TGTGCCAGCTCACTACGGACAGGGGGCAATTGGAACACTGAAGCTTTCTTT. Full variable domain (remainder filled in from reference TRBV18 and TRBJ1-1): NAGVMQNPRHLVRRRGQEARLRCSPMKGHSHVYWYRQLPEEGLKFMVYLQKENIIDESGMPKERFSAEFPKEGPSILRIQQVVRGDSAAYFCASSLRTGGNWNTEAFFGQGTRLTVV.

The chain uses TRBV6-2 or TRBV6-3 and TRBJ1-3, with D unclear. The CDR3 is made up of 15 amino acids. The V gene's germline CDR1 is MNHEY and CDR2 SVGEGT. V dropped 2 bases and J dropped 0 bases, with 8 bases sitting between them. Written as DNA, the CDR3 is TGTGCCAGCAGTTACCCAGGATCCTCTGGAAACACCATATATTTT. It specifies CASSYPGSSGNTIYF.

This rearrangement joins TRBV30 to TRBJ1-2, with 7 bases that match TRBD1. The CDR3 extends over 15 amino acids. After removal of 3 bases from V and 2 bases from J, the junction contained 9 bases not matched to a gene. Germline lookup yields CDR1 GTSNPN and CDR2 SVGIG (reference sequence). The CDR3 DNA sequence: TGTGCCTGGAGACCCCGCGGGACAGCGAACTATGGCTACACCTTC. This encodes CAWRPRGTANYGYTF.

CDR3 sequence (DNA): TGCGCCAGCAGCTTGGCAGCCTGGGAGGTTTACGAGCAGTACTTC. Protein product: CASSLAAWEVYEQYF. The chain employs TRBV5-1 and TRBJ2-7; maybe TRBD2 (6 bases). V lost 0 bases and J lost 4, with 14 bases in between. The CDR3 sequence is 15 residues long. CDR1 and CDR2 from the germline V gene are SGHRS and YFSETQ.